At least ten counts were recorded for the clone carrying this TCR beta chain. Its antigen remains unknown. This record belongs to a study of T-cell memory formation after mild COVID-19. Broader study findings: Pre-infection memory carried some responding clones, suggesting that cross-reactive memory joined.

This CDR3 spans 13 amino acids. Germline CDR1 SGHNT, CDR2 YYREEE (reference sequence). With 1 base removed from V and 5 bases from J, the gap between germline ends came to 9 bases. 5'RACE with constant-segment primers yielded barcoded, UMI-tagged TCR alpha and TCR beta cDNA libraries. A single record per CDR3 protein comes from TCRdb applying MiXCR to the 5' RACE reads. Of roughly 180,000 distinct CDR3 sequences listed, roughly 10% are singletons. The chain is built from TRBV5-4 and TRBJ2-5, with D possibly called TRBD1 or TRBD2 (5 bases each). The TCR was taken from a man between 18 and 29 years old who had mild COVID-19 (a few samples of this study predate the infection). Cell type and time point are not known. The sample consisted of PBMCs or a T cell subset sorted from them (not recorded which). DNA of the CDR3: TGTGCCAGCAGCTTGAGAGGGGACGAGACCCAGTACTTC. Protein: CASSLRGDETQYF.